This entry lists 15 T cell receptor beta chains sequenced from one sample in a study of T-cell memory formation after mild COVID-19. In TCRdb, the 5' RACE reads were re-called with MiXCR into one record per CDR3 protein. The sample lists around 400,000 distinct CDR3 sequences, 24% seen once, with around 9.5% in the top ten. Material: PBMCs or a T cell subset sorted from them (not recorded which). These receptors were taken from an adult woman who had mild COVID-19 (a few samples of this study predate the infection). Cell type and time point are not known.

The chain links TRBV5-5 to TRBJ1-1; no firm D call. Germline V gene lookup returns CDR1 SGHKS and CDR2 YYEKEE (reference sequence). This CDR3 has 15 amino acids. The V end was cut by 0 bases, the J end by 1 base, with 10 bases between. Here the CDR3 reads CASSLGLMTNTEAFF. CDR3 bases: TGTGCCAGCAGCTTGGGGCTGATGACGAACACTGAAGCTTTCTTT.

The chain is built from TRBV7-8 and TRBJ2-2, with D perhaps matching TRBD1 or TRBD2 (5 bases each). Trimming removed 4 bases at V and 7 bases at J, with 19 bases between. The CDR3 totals 16 residues. Germline V gives CDR1 SGHVS, CDR2 FQNEAQ. The CDR3 is CASSSPGRLMNGELFF. The CDR3, as DNA: TGTGCCAGCAGCTCACCGGGACGACTAATGAACGGGGAGCTGTTTTTT.

This clonotype turned up a few times. The J gene is TRBJ2-7, the V gene TRBV3-1, with TRBD1 identical over 7 bases. The V and J ends lost 2 bases and 1 base, in that order; junction bases with no gene match: 8. There are 16 residues in the CDR3. Germline V gene sequence: CDR1 LGHDT, CDR2 YNNKEL (reference sequence). Here the CDR3 reads CASSQRPTGESYEQYF. The CDR3 region has the DNA TGTGCCAGCAGCCAACGGCCCACAGGGGAATCCTACGAGCAGTACTTC.

CDR3 amino acids: CASSQDRAEGYTF. CDR3 sequence (DNA): TGTGCCAGCTCACAAGACAGGGCAGAAGGCTACACCTTC. The chain uses TRBV18 and TRBJ1-2; 7 positions match TRBD1. The CDR3 is 13 amino acids. With 4 bases clipped from V and 8 bases from J, the junction kept 7 bases outside the gene matches. Germline CDR1 is KGHSH and CDR2 is LQKENI.

This rearrangement joins TRBV4-3 to TRBJ2-7, with 7 bases fitting TRBD2. The CDR3 contains 13 residues. Germline CDR1 reads LGHNA; CDR2 reads YSLEER. Trimming took 6 bases from V and 3 from J; bases not matched to a gene: 5. The CDR3 reads CASSIREDYEQYF. In DNA form, the CDR3 reads TGCGCCAGCAGTATCCGGGAGGACTACGAGCAGTACTTC.

The chain carries TRBV4-3 and TRBJ2-7; D call uncertain. Between the trimmed V and J ends, which lost 0 bases and 3 bases, there was a span of 12 bases. Germline CDR1 LGHNA, CDR2 YSLEER. This CDR3 contains 15 residues. CDR3 DNA sequence: TGCGCCAGCAGCCAAGATCGTTCATCTATCTACGAGCAGTACTTC. It specifies CASSQDRSSIYEQYF.

This clonotype was observed a handful of times. The genes are TRBV24-1 and TRBJ1-2; no definite D call. This CDR3 has 13 residues. The germline V and J ends were trimmed by 0 bases and 6 bases, with 7 bases remaining between them. Germline values: CDR1 KGHDR, CDR2 SFDVKD. Here the CDR3 reads CATSDLGSHGYTF. In DNA form, the CDR3 reads TGTGCCACCAGTGATTTGGGGTCTCATGGCTACACCTTC.

In its sample, this clonotype was seen many times. The rearrangement links TRBV7-6 to TRBJ2-3; 13 bases map to TRBD2. V trimming: 3 bases; J trimming: 0 bases; junction bases outside the gene matches: 3. Germline CDR1 and CDR2: SGHVS and FNYEAQ. This CDR3 is 17 amino acids long. CDR3 region: CASSLGLAGSSTDTQYF. The CDR3 coding sequence is TGTGCCAGCAGCTTGGGACTAGCGGGGTCCAGCACAGATACGCAGTATTTT.

This clonotype was detected ten times or more. The chain uses TRBV5-1 and TRBJ2-3; 7 nucleotides agree with TRBD2. Germline values: CDR1 SGHRS, CDR2 YFSETQ. The CDR3 has 15 residues. The ends lost 0 bases at V and 0 bases at J; junction bases unmatched: 1. This CDR3 reads CASSLASGSTDTQYF. CDR3 bases: TGCGCCAGCAGCTTGGCTAGCGGAAGCACAGATACGCAGTATTTT.

There are a few counts of this clonotype. V and J are TRBV6-2 or TRBV6-3 and TRBJ2-7; TRBD2 matches at 15 bases. Germline lookup yields CDR1 MNHEY and CDR2 SVGEGT. The CDR3 is made up of 18 amino acids. V was pared by 5 bases and J by 6 bases, with 14 bases of the junction left unmatched. CDR3 sequence (DNA): TGTGCCAGCAGTCAGGAAGCGAGGACTAGCGGGAGGGGAGTCGAGCAGTACTTC. Its translation: CASSQEARTSGRGVEQYF.

The genes are TRBV6-5 and TRBJ1-2; D not certain. Between the trimmed V and J ends, which lost 2 bases and 7 bases, there was a span of 17 bases. Germline V gene lookup returns CDR1 MNHEY and CDR2 SVGAGI. This CDR3 has 15 residues. The CDR3 is CASSYGGGSRFGYTF. The CDR3, as DNA: TGTGCCAGCAGTTACGGAGGCGGATCACGATTTGGCTACACCTTC.

This clonotype showed up just a few times. The genes are TRBV2 and TRBJ2-7; 8 positions match TRBD1. The CDR3 sequence is 11 residues long. Germline V gene data show CDR1 as SNHLY and CDR2 as FYNNEI. V lost 7 bases, J lost 12 bases, and 8 bases stayed unmatched. The chain's CDR3 is CASTGTGIGYF. In DNA form, the CDR3 reads TGTGCCAGCACGGGGACAGGAATCGGGTACTTC.

The J gene is TRBJ2-4, the V gene TRBV4-1; D might be TRBD2 (5 bases). The germline V gene has CDR1 MGHRA and CDR2 YSYEKL. This CDR3 contains 14 residues. With 0 bases removed from V and 8 bases from J, the gap between germline ends came to 11 bases. The CDR3: CASSQDPEVDIQYF. DNA for the CDR3: TGCGCCAGCAGCCAAGATCCGGAGGTAGACATTCAGTACTTC.

This clonotype has ten or more counts. The chain is built from TRBV7-2 and TRBJ2-1, with 9 bases identical to TRBD2. CDR3 length equals 16 residues. With 5 bases clipped from V and 9 bases from J, the junction kept 14 bases outside the gene matches. CDR1 is SGHTA, CDR2 FQGNSA, per germline. As DNA, the CDR3 is TGTGCCAGCAGCCCAACGGGGCGGGAGGGCCGTAGTGAGCAGTTCTTC. It translates to CASSPTGREGRSEQFF.

This clonotype has a handful of counts. The V call is TRBV20-1, the J call TRBJ1-5; D gene unclear. The CDR3 is 14 residues long. Looked up from germline, CDR1 is DFQATT and CDR2 is SNEGSKA (reference sequence). V lost 5 bases to trimming and J lost 0 bases, with 11 bases between them. CDR3: CSAPPGLSNQPQHF. DNA of the CDR3: TGCAGTGCTCCCCCGGGCCTTAGCAATCAGCCCCAGCATTTT.